This TCR beta chain came from a study of T cells in Graves' hyperthyroidism and ophthalmopathy. Looked up from germline, CDR1 is SGHNT and CDR2 is YYREEE (reference sequence). The CDR3 runs to 15 residues. Trimming stripped 1 base from V and 3 bases from J, with 13 bases between. Amplification yielded TCR beta CDR3 regions, with RNA transcripts as the source. RT-PCR in the first round (using the HTBI primer set) targeted the TCR CDR3. TCRdb independently ran MiXCR on the multiplex PCR reads; one entry per CDR3 protein. Of approximately 870,000 distinct CDR3 sequences in the sample, roughly 40% are singletons; the top ten hold approximately 8.7%.

V gene TRBV5-4 combines with J gene TRBJ1-1, with D hard to call. The sequence was collected from a man younger than 35 with Graves' hyperthyroidism. The sequenced sample was blood. CDR3 amino acids: CASSLYRSSDTEAFF. CDR3 bases: TGTGCCAGCAGCTTGTATAGGTCGTCGGACACTGAAGCTTTCTTT.